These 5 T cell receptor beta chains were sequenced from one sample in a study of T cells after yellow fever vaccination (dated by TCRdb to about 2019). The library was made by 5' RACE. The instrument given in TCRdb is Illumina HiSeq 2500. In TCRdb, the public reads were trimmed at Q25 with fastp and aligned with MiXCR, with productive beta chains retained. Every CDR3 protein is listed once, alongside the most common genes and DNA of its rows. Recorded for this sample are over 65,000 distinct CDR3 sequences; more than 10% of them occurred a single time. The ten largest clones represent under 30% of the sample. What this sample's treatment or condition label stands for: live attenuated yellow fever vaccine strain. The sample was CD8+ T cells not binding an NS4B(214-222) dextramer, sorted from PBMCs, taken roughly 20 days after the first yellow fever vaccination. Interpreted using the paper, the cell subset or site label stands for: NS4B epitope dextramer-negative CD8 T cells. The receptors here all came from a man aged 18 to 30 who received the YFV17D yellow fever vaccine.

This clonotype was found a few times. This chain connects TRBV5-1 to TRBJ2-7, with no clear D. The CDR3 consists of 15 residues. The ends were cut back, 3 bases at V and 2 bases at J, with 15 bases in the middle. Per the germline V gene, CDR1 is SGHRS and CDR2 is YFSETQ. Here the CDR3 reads CASSSVGRLTYEQYV. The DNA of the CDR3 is TGCGCCAGCAGCTCGGTAGGACGCCTCACCTACGAGCAGTACGTC.

CDR3 in DNA: TGTGCCAGCAGTCGCGCAGGCGAGAACACTGAAGCTTTCTTT. It yields the protein CASSRAGENTEAFF. This chain uses TRBV27 with TRBJ1-1; D is undetermined. Trimming took 5 bases from V and 1 from J, leaving 11 bases between them. From germline, CDR1 is MNHEY and CDR2 SMNVEV (reference sequence). The CDR3 runs to 14 residues.

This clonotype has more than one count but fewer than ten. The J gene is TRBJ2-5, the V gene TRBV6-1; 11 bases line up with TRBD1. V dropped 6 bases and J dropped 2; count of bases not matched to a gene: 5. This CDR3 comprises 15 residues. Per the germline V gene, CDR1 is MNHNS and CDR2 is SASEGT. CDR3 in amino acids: CASRDRGRAQETQYF. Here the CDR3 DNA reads TGTGCCAGCAGGGACAGGGGGCGGGCTCAAGAGACCCAGTACTTC.

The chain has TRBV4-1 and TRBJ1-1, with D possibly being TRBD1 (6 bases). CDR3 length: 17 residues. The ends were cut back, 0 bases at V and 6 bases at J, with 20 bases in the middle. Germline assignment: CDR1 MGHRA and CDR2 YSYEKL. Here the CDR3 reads CASSQDPLGGTTAEAFF. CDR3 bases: TGCGCCAGCAGCCAAGATCCCCTGGGCGGGACAACGGCTGAAGCTTTCTTT.

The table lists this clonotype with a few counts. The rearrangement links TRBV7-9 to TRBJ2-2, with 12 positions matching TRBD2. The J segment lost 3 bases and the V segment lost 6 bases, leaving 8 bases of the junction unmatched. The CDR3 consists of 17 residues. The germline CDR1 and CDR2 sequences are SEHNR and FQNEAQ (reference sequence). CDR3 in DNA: TGTGCCAGCAGTTCGACTAGCGGGGGATCTCACACCGGGGAGCTGTTTTTT. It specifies CASSSTSGGSHTGELFF.